Given below is one TCR beta chain in context. The data are from a study of patients and donors after allogeneic stem cell transplantation. TCRdb re-called the RT-PCR reads through MiXCR, storing one row per CDR3 protein. The data contain around 30,000 distinct CDR3 sequences, roughly 38% of them singletons. Per germline, CDR1 MNHEY and CDR2 SVGAGI. The V and J ends lost 6 bases and 0 bases respectively, with 9 bases between them. The CDR3 length is 13 residues. Sequencing used blood, either unsorted or a sorted T cell fraction (not recorded which). The sequence was collected from a human donor who was either an allogeneic HSCT recipient or a stem cell or donor lymphocyte infusion donor (not recorded which). It is not recorded whose cells these are; they may come from a transplant donor. V gene TRBV6-5 combines with J gene TRBJ2-7, with D hard to call. In DNA, the CDR3 is TGTGCCAGCAGACGGCGCAGCTCCTACGAGCAGTACTTC. Amino acid sequence: CASRRRSSYEQYF.